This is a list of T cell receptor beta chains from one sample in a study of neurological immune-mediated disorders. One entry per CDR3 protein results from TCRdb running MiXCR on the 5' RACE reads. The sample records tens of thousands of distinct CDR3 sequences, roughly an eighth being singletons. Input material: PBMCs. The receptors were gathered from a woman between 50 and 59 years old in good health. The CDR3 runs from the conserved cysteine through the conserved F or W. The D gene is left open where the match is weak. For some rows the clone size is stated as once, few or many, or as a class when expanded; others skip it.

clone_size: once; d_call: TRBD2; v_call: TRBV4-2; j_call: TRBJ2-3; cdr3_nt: TGTGCCAGCAGCCAATCTACGGCTAGCGGTTTGGATACGCAGTATTTT; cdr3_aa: CASSQSTASGLDTQYF
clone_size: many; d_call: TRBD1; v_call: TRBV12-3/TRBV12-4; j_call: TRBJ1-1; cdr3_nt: TGTGCCAGCAGTTTGGAAGGGGGCGGCACTGAAGCTTTCTTT; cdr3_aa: CASSLEGGGTEAFF
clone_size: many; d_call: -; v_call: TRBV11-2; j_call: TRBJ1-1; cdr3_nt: TGTGCCAGCAGCTTAGCTGGGCAGTTAAACACTGAAGCTTTCTTT; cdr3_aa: CASSLAGQLNTEAFF
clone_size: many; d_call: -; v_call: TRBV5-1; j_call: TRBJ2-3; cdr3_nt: TGCGCCAGCAGCTATAGCACAGATACGCAGTATTTT; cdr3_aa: CASSYSTDTQYF
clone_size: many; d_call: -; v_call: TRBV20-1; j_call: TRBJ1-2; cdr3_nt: TGCAGTGCTACCACCCTCGGGGAGGGGGAAGTTGGCTACACCTTC; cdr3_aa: CSATTLGEGEVGYTF
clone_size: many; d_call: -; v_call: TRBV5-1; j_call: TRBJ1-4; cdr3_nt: TGCGCCAGCAGCTTGTCGTGGGCAGGAATAAATGAAAAACTGTTTTTT; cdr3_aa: CASSLSWAGINEKLFF
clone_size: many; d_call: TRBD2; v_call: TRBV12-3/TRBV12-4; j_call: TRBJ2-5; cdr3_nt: TGTGCCAGCAGTCTCGGACTAGCGGGAGGATCGGAGACCCAGTACTTC; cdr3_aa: CASSLGLAGGSETQYF
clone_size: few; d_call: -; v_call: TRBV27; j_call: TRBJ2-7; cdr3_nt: TGTGCCAGCAGTTCAAGGCAGCGCCTCTTC; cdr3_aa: CASSSRQRLF
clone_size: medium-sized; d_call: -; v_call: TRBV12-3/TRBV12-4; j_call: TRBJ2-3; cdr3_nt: TGTGCCAGCAGTTTAAGCGGAGCCTGGGATACGCAGTATTTT; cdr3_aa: CASSLSGAWDTQYF
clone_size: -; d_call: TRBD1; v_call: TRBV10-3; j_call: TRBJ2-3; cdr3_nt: TGTGCCATCAGTTGGGGCACAGGGGTTAGACCAGATACGCAGTATTTT; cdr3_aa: CAISWGTGVRPDTQYF
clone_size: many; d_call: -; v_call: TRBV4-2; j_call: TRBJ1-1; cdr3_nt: TGTGCCAGCAGCCATCCCGCCCTGCCGGGACTCTTGACAAGGGGGAACACTGAAGCTTTCTTT; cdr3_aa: CASSHPALPGLLTRGNTEAFF
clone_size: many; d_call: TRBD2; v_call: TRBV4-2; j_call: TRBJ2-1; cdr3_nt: TGTGCCAGCAGCCAAGAAGGGAGGGAGTATTACAATGAGCAGTTCTTC; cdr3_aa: CASSQEGREYYNEQFF
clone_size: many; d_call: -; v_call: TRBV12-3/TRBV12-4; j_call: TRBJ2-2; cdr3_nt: TGTGCCAGCAGTCCCACCATAGCCGGGGAGCTGTTTTTT; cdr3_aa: CASSPTIAGELFF
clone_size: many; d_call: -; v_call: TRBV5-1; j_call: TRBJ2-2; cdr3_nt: TGCGCCAGCAGCTATGGGGGTACCGGAACCGGGGAGCTGTTTTTT; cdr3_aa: CASSYGGTGTGELFF
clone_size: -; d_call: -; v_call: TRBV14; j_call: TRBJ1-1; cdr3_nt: TGTGCCAGCAGCCAACTTGGCAGCACTGAAGCTTTCTTT; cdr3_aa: CASSQLGSTEAFF
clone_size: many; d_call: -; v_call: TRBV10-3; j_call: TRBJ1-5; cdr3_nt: TGTGCCATCAGTGTGGACAGTACCTATCAGCCCCAGCATTTT; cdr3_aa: CAISVDSTYQPQHF
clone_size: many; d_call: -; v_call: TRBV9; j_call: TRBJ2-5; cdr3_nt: TGTGCCAGCAGCGTAGTTGTTCCTGGGACCCAGTACTTC; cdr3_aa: CASSVVVPGTQYF
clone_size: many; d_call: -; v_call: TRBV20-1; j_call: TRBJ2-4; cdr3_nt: TGCAGTGCTAAGGTACCCTCCACAAACATTCAGTACTTC; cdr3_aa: CSAKVPSTNIQYF
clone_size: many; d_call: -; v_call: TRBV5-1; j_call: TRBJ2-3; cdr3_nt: TGCGCCAGCAGCTTGAAGAGGACCCTCACAGATACGCAGTATTTT; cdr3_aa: CASSLKRTLTDTQYF
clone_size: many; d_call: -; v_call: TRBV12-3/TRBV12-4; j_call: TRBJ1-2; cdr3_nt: TGTGCCAGCAGTTTCCAAGAAGTCGGTGGCTACACCTTC; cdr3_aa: CASSFQEVGGYTF
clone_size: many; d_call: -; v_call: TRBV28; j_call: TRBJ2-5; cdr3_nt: TGTGCCAGCAGTTTAATGCGAGAGACCCAGTACTTC; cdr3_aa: CASSLMRETQYF
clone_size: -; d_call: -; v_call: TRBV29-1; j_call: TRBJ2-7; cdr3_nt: TGCAGCGTTGGGGGTTCCTACGAGCAGTACTTC; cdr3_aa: CSVGGSYEQYF
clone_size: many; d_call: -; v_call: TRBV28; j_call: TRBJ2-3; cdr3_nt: TGTGCCAGCAGTTTTTTCAGGGGTGATGGTGCAGATACGCAGTATTTT; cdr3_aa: CASSFFRGDGADTQYF
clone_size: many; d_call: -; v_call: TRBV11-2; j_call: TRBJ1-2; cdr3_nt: TGTGCCAGCAGCTTTGACTCGGGGAACTATGGCTACACCTTC; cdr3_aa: CASSFDSGNYGYTF